The 21 T cell receptor beta chains listed next were all sequenced from one sample in a study of blood T cell repertoires in COVID-19. Libraries were prepared by immunoSEQ multiplex PCR; TCRdb keeps only in-frame clonotypes and omits some of them. This table holds about 160,000 clones, more than 80% found once. Sequenced input: peripheral blood. All receptors come from a man aged 65 to 85 with acute or convalescent COVID-19.

The V call is TRBV6-5, the J call TRBJ2-1, with TRBD1 matching over 8 bases. Germline loops: CDR1 MNHEY, CDR2 SVGAGI. Unmatched junction bases numbered 8, after V lost 7 bases and J lost 6 bases. This CDR3 has 14 amino acids. In DNA, the CDR3 is TGTGCCAGCATTAAACAGGGGGGCGTCAATGAGCAGTTCTTC. Amino acids: CASIKQGGVNEQFF.

The CDR3 here is CASSGPSLGDETQYF. The CDR3 region has the DNA TGTGCCAGCAGCGGTCCATCACTAGGCGACGAGACCCAGTACTTC. This chain uses TRBV6-5 with TRBJ2-5; TRBD2 might be the D (5 bases). Looked up from germline, CDR1 is MNHEY and CDR2 is SVGAGI. The CDR3 extends over 15 amino acids. Trimming removed 6 bases from V and 5 bases from J, with 19 bases in between.

This sequence joins TRBV9 and TRBJ2-1; 8 bases line up with TRBD1. V lost 6 bases to trimming and J lost 9 bases; unmatched junction nucleotides: 5. The CDR3 runs to 12 residues. Germline CDR1 and CDR2: SGDLS and YYNGEE. The CDR3 region has the DNA TGTGCCAGCACCCGGACAGGGTTTGAGCAGTTCTTC. Translation: CASTRTGFEQFF.

The chain combines TRBV7-9 with TRBJ2-2, with 10 bases identical to TRBD1. Trimming took 5 bases from V and 6 from J; bases not matched to a gene: 9. This CDR3 comprises 16 residues. Germline V gives CDR1 SEHNR, CDR2 FQNEAQ (reference sequence). Written as DNA, the CDR3 is TGTGCCAGCAGCCCCAATCCCGGGACAGGGGCCGGGGAGCTGTTTTTT. Residues: CASSPNPGTGAGELFF.

The rearrangement uses TRBV14 and TRBJ1-2, with TRBD1 matching 9 bases. Germline loops: CDR1 SGHDN, CDR2 FVKESK. Trimming at V came to 4 bases and at J to 8 bases, leaving 5 bases not matched to a gene. The CDR3 length is 13 residues. In nucleotides, the CDR3 is TGTGCCAGCAGCCCCCGGACAGGGGACGGCTACACCTTC. This gives the protein CASSPRTGDGYTF.

The chain links TRBV28 to TRBJ1-6; 9 bases match TRBD1. The CDR3 has 16 amino acids. Germline values: CDR1 MDHEN, CDR2 SYDVKM. J gave up 7 bases and V 8 bases, and 12 bases lay outside the gene matches. Here the CDR3 reads CASSQGTGGYNSPLHF. CDR3 in DNA: TGTGCCAGCTCCCAAGGAACAGGGGGCTACAATTCACCCCTCCACTTT.

This clone has only a few counts. This chain uses TRBV2 with TRBJ1-6; 9 bases are a match to TRBD1. This CDR3 region has 15 residues. In germline, CDR1 is SNHLY, CDR2 FYNNEI. V shed 7 bases, J shed 8 bases, and the junction held 9 bases outside the gene matches. The CDR3 protein is CASMRDRARHSPLHF. The DNA of the CDR3 is TGTGCCAGCATGAGGGACAGGGCCCGGCATTCACCCCTCCACTTT.

V and J are TRBV19 and TRBJ1-2; D is perhaps TRBD1 (6 bases). Deletions cut 1 base from V and 4 bases from J, with 10 bases between. Germline lookup yields CDR1 LNHDA and CDR2 SQIVND (reference sequence). The CDR3 totals 14 residues. The chain's CDR3 is CASSIVGQFYGYTF. For the CDR3, the DNA is TGTGCCAGTAGTATAGTTGGACAGTTCTATGGCTACACCTTC.

The chain couples TRBV2 to TRBJ1-2; 10 nucleotides line up with TRBD1. The CDR3 contains 15 residues. The V segment lost 6 bases and the J segment 5 bases; nucleotides outside the gene matches: 9. The germline V gene has CDR1 SNHLY and CDR2 FYNNEI. The CDR3 spells CASRPGQGGYYGYTF. CDR3 sequence (DNA): TGTGCCAGCAGGCCCGGACAGGGGGGGTATTATGGCTACACCTTC.

The chain combines TRBV18 with TRBJ2-7; 7 bases fit TRBD2. CDR3 size: 15 residues. V lost 0 bases to trimming and J lost 0 bases; unmatched junction nucleotides: 2. Germline values: CDR1 KGHSH, CDR2 LQKENI. In DNA, the CDR3 is TGTGCCAGCTCACCACCCCGCGGGAGCTCCTACGAGCAGTACTTC. It translates to CASSPPRGSSYEQYF.

This chain connects TRBV18 to TRBJ1-4; D perhaps matches TRBD1 (5 bases). With 2 bases removed from V and 8 bases from J, the gap between germline ends came to 15 bases. CDR3 size: 15 residues. Germline values: CDR1 KGHSH, CDR2 LQKENI. The CDR3 reads CASSPFQGGEEKLFF. DNA for the CDR3: TGTGCCAGCTCACCATTCCAGGGAGGGGAGGAAAAACTGTTTTTT.

The CDR3, as DNA: TGTGCCAGCAGTTTATCCGACACCCGCTCTGGAAACACCATATATTTT. Translated: CASSLSDTRSGNTIYF. The chain employs TRBV27 and TRBJ1-3; D gene uncertain. The CDR3 consists of 16 residues. V was shortened by 0 bases and J by 0 bases, with 9 bases between the two germline ends. In germline, CDR1 is MNHEY, CDR2 SMNVEV (reference sequence).

The gene calls are TRBV7-9 and TRBJ1-6, with TRBD1 matching 7 bases. V lost 4 bases, J lost 8 bases, and 2 bases stayed unmatched. CDR1 SEHNR and CDR2 FQNEAQ come from the germline V gene (reference sequence). CDR3 length equals 13 residues. In DNA form, the CDR3 reads TGTGCCAGCAGCTCCACAGGGGATTCACCCCTCCACTTT. As protein: CASSSTGDSPLHF.

The V and J genes are TRBV6-4 and TRBJ1-1; weak D call: TRBD1 (5 bases). The CDR3 has 15 amino acids. The V end was cut by 3 bases, the J end by 0 bases, with 11 bases between. Per the germline V gene, CDR1 is MRHNA and CDR2 is SNTAGT. CDR3 sequence (DNA): TGTGCCAGCAGTGAAGCCAGGGAAGTGAACACTGAAGCTTTCTTT. This codes for CASSEAREVNTEAFF.

The chain uses TRBV5-6 and TRBJ2-3; a weak D match, TRBD1 (5 bases). The CDR3 consists of 16 residues. CDR1 is SGHDT, CDR2 YYEEEE, per germline. Trimming pared 0 bases from V and 0 bases from J, leaving 11 bases between. Here the CDR3 reads CASSLDSGSSTDTQYF. The DNA of the CDR3 is TGTGCCAGCAGCTTGGATTCAGGGTCGAGCACAGATACGCAGTATTTT.

CDR3 amino acids: CAIYQGRYYGYTF. Here the CDR3 DNA reads TGTGCCATTTATCAGGGGCGTTACTATGGCTACACCTTC. The J gene is TRBJ1-2, the V gene TRBV28, with D possibly TRBD1 on 6 matching bases. Germline V gene sequence: CDR1 MDHEN, CDR2 SYDVKM. The V gene lost 10 bases and the J gene lost 3 bases, with 15 bases spanning the gap. The CDR3 has 13 amino acids.

This clone occurred a few times. The chain links TRBV10-3 to TRBJ2-7, with TRBD2 identical over 12 bases. Germline CDR1 is ENHRY and CDR2 is SYGVKD. The J segment lost 1 base and the V segment lost 5 bases, leaving 9 bases of the junction unmatched. The CDR3 length is 17 residues. The CDR3 region has the DNA TGTGCCATCAGTTTAGGGACTAGCGGGCCGGGTTCCTACGAGCAGTACTTC. Protein sequence: CAISLGTSGPGSYEQYF.

V usage is TRBV27 and J usage is TRBJ1-6, with TRBD1 identical over 9 bases. The length of the CDR3 is 18 residues. Germline V gives CDR1 MNHEY, CDR2 SMNVEV (reference sequence). V shed 5 bases and J 4 bases; nucleotides not matched to a gene: 12. The chain's CDR3 is CASSPGTGTIKYNSPLHF. CDR3 nucleotides: TGTGCCAGCAGTCCCGGGACAGGGACAATAAAATATAATTCACCCCTCCACTTT.

This chain links TRBV19 with TRBJ2-7; TRBD2 matches 7 bases. The CDR3 runs 16 residues. V gave up 4 bases and J gave up 5 bases; unmatched junction bases: 14. Germline V CDR1 and CDR2: LNHDA, SQIVND (reference sequence). CDR3 bases: TGTGCCAGTAGTACGCGGGAGCAGGGTGCTCGGGACGAGCAGTACTTC. This sequence encodes CASSTREQGARDEQYF.

The chain links TRBV10-2 to TRBJ1-5; D might be TRBD1 (6 bases). Looked up from germline, CDR1 is WSHSY and CDR2 is SAAADI. V dropped 3 bases and J dropped 8 bases, with 14 bases sitting between them. This CDR3 comprises 14 residues. DNA for the CDR3: TGCGCCAGCAGTGATACGGGAGGGGGGAAGCCCCAGCATTTT. This sequence encodes CASSDTGGGKPQHF.

In this sample, this clone turned up a few times. The chain employs TRBV6-8 and TRBJ2-1; 8 nucleotides align to TRBD2. V lost 11 bases, J lost 0 bases, and 15 bases stayed unmatched. This CDR3 region has 17 residues. Germline values: CDR1 MNHGY, CDR2 SAAAGT. As DNA, the CDR3 is TGTGCCCGCCCCGGTAGACTAGCGCTGAGCTCCTACAATGAGCAGTTCTTC. It codes for CARPGRLALSSYNEQFF.